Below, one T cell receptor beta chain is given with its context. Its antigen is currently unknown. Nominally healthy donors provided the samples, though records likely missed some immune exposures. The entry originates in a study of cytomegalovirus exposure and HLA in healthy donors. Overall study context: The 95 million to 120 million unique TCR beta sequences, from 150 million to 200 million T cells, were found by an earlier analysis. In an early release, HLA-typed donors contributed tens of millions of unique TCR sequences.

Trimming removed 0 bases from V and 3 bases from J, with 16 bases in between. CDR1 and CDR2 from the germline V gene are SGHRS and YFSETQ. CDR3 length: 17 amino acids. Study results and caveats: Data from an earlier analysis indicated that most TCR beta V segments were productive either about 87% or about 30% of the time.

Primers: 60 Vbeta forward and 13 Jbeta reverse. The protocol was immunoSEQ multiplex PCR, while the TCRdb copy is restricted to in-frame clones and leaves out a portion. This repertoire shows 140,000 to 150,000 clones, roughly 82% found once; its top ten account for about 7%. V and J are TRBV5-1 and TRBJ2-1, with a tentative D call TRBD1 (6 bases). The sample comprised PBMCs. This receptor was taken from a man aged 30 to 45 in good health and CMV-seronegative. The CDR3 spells CASSLATGGGFYNEQFF. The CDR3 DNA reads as TGCGCCAGCAGCTTGGCGACAGGCGGAGGATTCTACAATGAGCAGTTCTTC.